A single TCR beta chain is shown here with its context. This clone was counted once. This receptor's antigen is unknown. There are no base qualities to consult, and no much larger clone falls within one base. These data are taken from a study of blood T cell repertoires in COVID-19 (TCRdb year 2020). Study-level background: Samples covering the acute and convalescent phases of COVID-19 were provided by collaborators in the United States, Italy and Spain. The material from the prospective study consisted of cDNA or gDNA derived from T cells, B-cell-depleted T cells, or PBMCs. The dataset comprised deeply sampled blood TCRbeta repertoires from subjects exposed to, actively infected with, or recovered from COVID-19. The repertoires were released in a freely available public database intended as a resource for research on the immune response to SARS-CoV-2. Samples were obtained from the ongoing ImmuneRACE study (first 160 participants) and from about 1,300 subjects provided by 6 global collaborators. The sample metadata nearly always contained a de-identified subject ID, COVID-19 status, age in years and sex. Where HLA class I and class II types were available, the types were taken from metadata supplied by the sample provider, not from assay-based typing. Points the paper makes about the study in general: Clinical and demographic metadata were provided uncurated, with the amount varying by source and participant.

V trim: 3 bases; J trim: 6 bases; unmatched bases: 1. Looking up the germline V gene (reference sequence) yields CDR1 LGHDT and CDR2 YNNKEL. Measured from the cysteine to the phenylalanine, the CDR3 is 12 residues long. The DNA shown is the 36-base CDR3, in frame from base 1. TCRbeta CDR3 regions were amplified from genomic DNA by means of the immunoSEQ Assay, a bias-controlled multiplex PCR. In the original analysis: Nucleated cell counts per sample were estimated from amplification of reference gene primers within the assay. To quantify the absolute abundance of each unique TCRbeta CDR3 rearrangement, sequence reads were collapsed and filtered. Productive Simpson clonality was computed per sample as the square root of Simpson's diversity index over productive rearrangements. This is the immuneACCESS table as TCRdb keeps it, with only in-frame sequences that have V and J called. A part of the clones is gone; compared with another copy, unresolved V genes explain less than half, and the rest is unexplained. V, J and clone size reflect that table, while D and trimming were determined from the DNA. For this sample there are about 42,000 clones; 65% to 80% appear just once. Approximately 26% of the sample is held by the ten biggest clonotypes.

The collaborating institutions used their own protocols to collect whole blood in K2EDTA tubes. For TCRbeta analysis, collaborator samples were shipped as frozen whole blood, as isolated PBMCs, or as DNA extracted from either sample type. This TCR was sampled from a man older than 75 with acute or convalescent COVID-19. The sequencing input was peripheral blood. The sequence is built from TRBV3-1 (or the pseudogene TRBV3-2) and TRBJ1-2, and TRBD1 matches 7 of the central bases. The CDR3 amino acid sequence is: CASSQTGHGYTF. The nucleotides read TGTGCCAGCAGCCAGACAGGGCATGGCTACACCTTC.